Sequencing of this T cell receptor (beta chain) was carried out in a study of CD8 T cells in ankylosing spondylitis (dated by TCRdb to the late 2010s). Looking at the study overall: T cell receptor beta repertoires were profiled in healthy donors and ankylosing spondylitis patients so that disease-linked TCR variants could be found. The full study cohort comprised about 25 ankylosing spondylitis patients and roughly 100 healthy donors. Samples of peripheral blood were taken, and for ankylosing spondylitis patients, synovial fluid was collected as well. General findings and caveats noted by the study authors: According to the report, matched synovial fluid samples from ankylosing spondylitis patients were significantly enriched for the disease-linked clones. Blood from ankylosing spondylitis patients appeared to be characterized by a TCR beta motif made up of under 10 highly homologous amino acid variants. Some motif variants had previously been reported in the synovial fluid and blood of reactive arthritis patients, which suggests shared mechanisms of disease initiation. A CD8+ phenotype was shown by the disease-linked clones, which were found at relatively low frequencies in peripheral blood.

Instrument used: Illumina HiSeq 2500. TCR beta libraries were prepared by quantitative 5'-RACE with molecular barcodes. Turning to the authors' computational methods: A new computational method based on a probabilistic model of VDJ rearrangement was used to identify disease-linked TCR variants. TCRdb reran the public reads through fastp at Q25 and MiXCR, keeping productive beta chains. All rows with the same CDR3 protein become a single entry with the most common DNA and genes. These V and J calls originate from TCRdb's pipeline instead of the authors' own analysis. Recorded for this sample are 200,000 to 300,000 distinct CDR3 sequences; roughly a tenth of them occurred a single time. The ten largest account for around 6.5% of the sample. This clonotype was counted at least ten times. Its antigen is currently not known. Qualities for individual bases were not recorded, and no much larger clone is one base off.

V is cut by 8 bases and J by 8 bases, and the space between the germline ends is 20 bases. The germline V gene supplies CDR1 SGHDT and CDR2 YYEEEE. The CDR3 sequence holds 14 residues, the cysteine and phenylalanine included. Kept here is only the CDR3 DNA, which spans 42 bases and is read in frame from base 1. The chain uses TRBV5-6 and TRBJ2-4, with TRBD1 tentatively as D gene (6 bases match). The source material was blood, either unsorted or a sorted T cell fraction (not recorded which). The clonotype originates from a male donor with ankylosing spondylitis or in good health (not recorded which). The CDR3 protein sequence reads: CASHRVRPRDIQYF. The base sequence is TGTGCCAGTCACAGGGTCCGACCGAGGGACATTCAGTACTTC.